The rows below give T cell receptor beta chains drawn from one sample of a study of T cell changes during pregnancy in multiple sclerosis. Sequencing was performed with immunoSEQ multiplex PCR; in TCRdb, only in-frame clones are kept and a portion is missing. The sample shows approximately 66,000 clones, approximately 92% of them seen only once. Sample: peripheral blood, taken in the third trimester of pregnancy. These receptors all stem from a female donor in good health, enrolled as a control in a pregnancy study. The CDR3 runs from the conserved cysteine through the conserved F or W. D genes are given only for firm matches. Clone size, where shown, is once, few, many, or a class for clones that have expanded.

CDR3aa: CASSLGLPGIKKYF
CDR3nt: TGTGCCAGCAGCTTGGGCCTACCCGGGATAAAAAAGTACTTC
d_gene: -
v_gene: TRBV7-2
abundance: -
j_gene: TRBJ2-7

CDR3aa: CASNPRQTDNSPLHF
CDR3nt: TGTGCCAGCAACCCCAGACAGACAGATAATTCACCCCTCCACTTT
d_gene: -
v_gene: TRBV2
abundance: few
j_gene: TRBJ1-6

CDR3aa: CASSVNHPGHGIKNIQYF
CDR3nt: TGTGCCAGCAGTGTAAACCACCCGGGACACGGTATCAAAAACATTCAGTACTTC
d_gene: -
v_gene: TRBV6-1
abundance: -
j_gene: TRBJ2-4

CDR3aa: CASSFLGTRSNEQYF
CDR3nt: TGTGCCAGCAGCTTTTTAGGGACACGGAGTAACGAGCAGTACTTC
d_gene: -
v_gene: TRBV7-9
abundance: once
j_gene: TRBJ2-7

CDR3aa: CASSQYLFSEETQYF
CDR3nt: TGTGCCAGCAGCCAATACTTGTTTAGTGAAGAGACCCAGTACTTC
d_gene: -
v_gene: TRBV14
abundance: once
j_gene: TRBJ2-5

CDR3aa: CASRGQATDTQYF
CDR3nt: TGTGCCAGCCGAGGTCAAGCTACAGATACGCAGTATTTT
d_gene: -
v_gene: TRBV14
abundance: -
j_gene: TRBJ2-3

CDR3aa: CASTDTSNYGYTF
CDR3nt: TGTGCCAGCACCGACACATCTAACTATGGCTACACCTTC
d_gene: -
v_gene: TRBV6-1
abundance: -
j_gene: TRBJ1-2

CDR3aa: CASSVGGDINEQFF
CDR3nt: TGTGCCAGTAGTGTCGGGGGGGATATCAATGAGCAGTTCTTC
d_gene: TRBD2
v_gene: TRBV19
abundance: -
j_gene: TRBJ2-1

CDR3aa: CASSVILLTSTDTQYF
CDR3nt: TGTGCCAGCAGTGTAATTTTACTTACTAGCACAGATACGCAGTATTTT
d_gene: -
v_gene: TRBV2
abundance: -
j_gene: TRBJ2-3

CDR3aa: CSASIAETQYF
CDR3nt: TGCAGTGCTAGTATAGCGGAGACCCAGTACTTC
d_gene: -
v_gene: TRBV20-1
abundance: -
j_gene: TRBJ2-5

CDR3aa: CASSLRGRGGTEAFF
CDR3nt: TGTGCCAGCAGTTTAAGGGGCAGGGGAGGGACTGAAGCTTTCTTT
d_gene: -
v_gene: TRBV27
abundance: -
j_gene: TRBJ1-1

CDR3aa: CASSPGQTYYYEQYF
CDR3nt: TGTGCCAGCAGCCCGGGACAGACCTACTACTACGAGCAGTACTTC
d_gene: TRBD1
v_gene: TRBV9
abundance: -
j_gene: TRBJ2-7

CDR3aa: CSVHRGMAEAFF
CDR3nt: TGCAGCGTCCACAGGGGAATGGCTGAAGCTTTCTTT
d_gene: TRBD1
v_gene: TRBV29-1
abundance: -
j_gene: TRBJ1-1

CDR3aa: CSAGGRGEQYF
CDR3nt: TGCAGTGCCGGGGGAAGGGGCGAGCAGTACTTC
d_gene: -
v_gene: TRBV20-1
abundance: -
j_gene: TRBJ2-7

CDR3aa: CASSSNPGTGSYNEQFF
CDR3nt: TGTGCCAGCAGCTCTAATCCCGGGACAGGCTCCTACAATGAGCAGTTCTTC
d_gene: TRBD1
v_gene: TRBV11-2
abundance: once
j_gene: TRBJ2-1

CDR3aa: CATSRDSLYEQYF
CDR3nt: TGTGCCACCAGCCGGGACAGTCTGTACGAGCAGTACTTC
d_gene: TRBD1
v_gene: TRBV15
abundance: -
j_gene: TRBJ2-7

CDR3aa: CASKLGTGHYEQYF
CDR3nt: TGTGCCAGTAAGCTGGGGACAGGCCACTACGAGCAGTACTTC
d_gene: TRBD1
v_gene: TRBV19
abundance: -
j_gene: TRBJ2-7

CDR3aa: CATTTSGGLGSYNEQFF
CDR3nt: TGTGCCACCACGACTAGCGGGGGCCTAGGCTCCTACAATGAGCAGTTCTTC
d_gene: TRBD2
v_gene: TRBV10-3
abundance: -
j_gene: TRBJ2-1

CDR3aa: CAWTHDRGDEQYF
CDR3nt: TGTGCCTGGACCCATGACAGGGGGGACGAGCAGTACTTC
d_gene: TRBD1
v_gene: TRBV30
abundance: -
j_gene: TRBJ2-7

CDR3aa: CASSPSGMSRPQHF
CDR3nt: TGTGCCAGCAGTCCTTCAGGGATGAGCCGGCCCCAGCATTTT
d_gene: -
v_gene: TRBV6-5
abundance: -
j_gene: TRBJ1-5

CDR3aa: CASSLEGAGGTQYF
CDR3nt: TGTGCTAGCAGCTTAGAGGGGGCAGGGGGGACCCAGTACTTC
d_gene: TRBD1
v_gene: TRBV7-7
abundance: -
j_gene: TRBJ2-5

CDR3aa: CASTGTGGNTEAFF
CDR3nt: TGTGCCAGCACCGGAACAGGGGGGAACACTGAAGCTTTCTTT
d_gene: TRBD1
v_gene: TRBV2
abundance: -
j_gene: TRBJ1-1

CDR3aa: CASSTGQENYNEQFF
CDR3nt: TGTGCTAGCAGTACGGGACAGGAGAACTACAATGAGCAGTTCTTC
d_gene: TRBD1
v_gene: TRBV7-7
abundance: -
j_gene: TRBJ2-1

CDR3aa: CASSLTHGLGADTQYF
CDR3nt: TGTGCCAGCAGCTTAACCCACGGACTAGGGGCAGATACGCAGTATTTT
d_gene: TRBD2
v_gene: TRBV7-3
abundance: -
j_gene: TRBJ2-3

CDR3aa: CASSPGQTNYGYTF
CDR3nt: TGCGCCAGCAGCCCGGGACAGACTAACTATGGCTACACCTTC
d_gene: TRBD1
v_gene: TRBV5-1
abundance: -
j_gene: TRBJ1-2

CDR3aa: CASSYGQGGTNIQYF
CDR3nt: TGTGCCAGCAGTTACGGACAGGGGGGGACTAACATTCAGTACTTC
d_gene: TRBD1
v_gene: TRBV6-6
abundance: -
j_gene: TRBJ2-4

CDR3aa: CASGLPGVNSGNTIYF
CDR3nt: TGTGCTAGTGGTTTGCCAGGGGTCAACTCTGGAAACACCATATATTTT
d_gene: -
v_gene: TRBV12-5
abundance: once
j_gene: TRBJ1-3

CDR3aa: CASSYRGQNYGYTF
CDR3nt: TGTGCCAGCAGTTACCGGGGACAGAACTATGGCTACACCTTC
d_gene: TRBD1
v_gene: TRBV27
abundance: -
j_gene: TRBJ1-2